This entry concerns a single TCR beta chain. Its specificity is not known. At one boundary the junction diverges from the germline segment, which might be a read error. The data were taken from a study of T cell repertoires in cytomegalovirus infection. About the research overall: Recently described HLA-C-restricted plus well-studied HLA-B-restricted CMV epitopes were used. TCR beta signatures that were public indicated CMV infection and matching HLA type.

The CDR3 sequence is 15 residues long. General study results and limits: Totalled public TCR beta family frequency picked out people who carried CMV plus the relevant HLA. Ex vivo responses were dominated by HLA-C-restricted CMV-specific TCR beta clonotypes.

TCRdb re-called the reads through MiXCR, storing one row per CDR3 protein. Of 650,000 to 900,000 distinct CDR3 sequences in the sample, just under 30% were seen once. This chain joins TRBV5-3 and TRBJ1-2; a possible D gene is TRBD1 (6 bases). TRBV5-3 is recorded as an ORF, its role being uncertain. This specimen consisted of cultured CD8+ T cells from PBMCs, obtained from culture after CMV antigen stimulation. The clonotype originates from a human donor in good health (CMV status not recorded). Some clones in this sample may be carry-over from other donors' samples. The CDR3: CASSLEGTGTYGYTF. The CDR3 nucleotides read TGTGCCAGCAGCTTGGAAGGAACAGGGACCTATGGCTACACCTTC.